The clone carrying this T cell receptor (beta chain) was detected only once. Its antigen is currently unknown. The CDR3 runs to 14 residues. Germline values: CDR1 SGHRS, CDR2 YFSETQ. Trimming pared 5 bases from V and 2 bases from J, leaving 12 bases between. The sample is drawn from a study of blood T cells in healthy people across ages. Points from the study as a whole: TCR beta diversity per million T cells fell roughly linearly with age. Estimated diversity, derived from one million T cells, was regarded as an underestimate.

For the second PCR, which ran for 7 to 11 cycles, a sample-barcoded 5' primer and a J-beta primer mix were used. Researchers report that each sample yielded at least 2.5 million CDR3-containing paired-end reads. TCRdb re-called the 5' RACE reads with MiXCR, one entry per CDR3 protein. The sample contains 780,000 or so distinct CDR3 sequences, roughly 56% of which appear only once. PBMCs, at least 6 million per sample, were isolated. Sequencing was performed on blood. The chain employs TRBV5-1 and TRBJ2-3; D is unclear. This TCR was sampled from a man aged 35 to 55 in good health. Written as DNA, the CDR3 is TGCGCCAGCAGTCATCGGTCCGACACAGATACGCAGTATTTT. Encoded protein: CASSHRSDTDTQYF.